The 10 T cell receptor beta chains listed next were all sequenced from one sample in a study of cytomegalovirus exposure and HLA in healthy donors. The PCR was carried out with 60 Vbeta primers and 13 Jbeta primers. Some clones are missing from TCRdb's copy, which holds only in-frame ones; the method was immunoSEQ multiplex PCR. The sample has 100,000 to 150,000 clones, 60% to 85% seen once. Sequenced sample: PBMCs. These receptors were obtained from a woman aged 40-49 years in good health and CMV-seronegative.

The gene calls are TRBV9 and TRBJ2-1, with D unresolved. This CDR3 spans 12 amino acids. In germline, CDR1 is SGDLS, CDR2 YYNGEE. Between the trimmed V and J ends, which lost 2 bases and 10 bases, there was a span of 10 bases. The DNA of the CDR3 is TGTGCCAGCAGCGTTTCTCAGTGGGAGCAGTTCTTC. It is translated as CASSVSQWEQFF.

V and J are TRBV28 and TRBJ2-7; the match to TRBD2 covers 8 bases. The trim removed 1 base at V and 2 bases at J, leaving 7 bases unmatched. Germline-derived CDR1 and CDR2 are MDHEN and SYDVKM. There are 16 residues in the CDR3. This chain's CDR3 is CASSLSGGPAPYEQYF. In DNA, the CDR3 is TGTGCCAGCAGTTTATCGGGGGGGCCAGCCCCCTACGAGCAGTACTTC.

The rearrangement uses TRBV5-1 and TRBJ2-3; 13 nucleotides agree with TRBD2. The V segment lost 0 bases and the J segment 5 bases; nucleotides outside the gene matches: 6. Germline V gives CDR1 SGHRS, CDR2 YFSETQ. CDR3 length equals 17 residues. The CDR3 spells CASSLVPGLAGRDTQYF. CDR3 DNA sequence: TGCGCCAGCAGCTTGGTTCCGGGACTAGCGGGACGAGATACGCAGTATTTT. The full variable domain, rest sourced from reference TRBV5-1 and TRBJ2-3, is KAGVTQTPRYLIKTRGQQVTLSCSPISGHRSVSWYQQTPGQGLQFLFEYFSETQRNKGNFPGRFSGRQFSNSRSEMNVSTLELGDSALYLCASSLVPGLAGRDTQYFGPGTRLTVL.

The genes are TRBV4-1 and TRBJ1-4; TRBD1 agrees at 8 bases. V lost 4 bases, J lost 0 bases, and 16 bases stayed unmatched. Germline V lookup: CDR1 MGHRA, CDR2 YSYEKL. This CDR3 contains 20 residues. The CDR3 protein is CASSLWPGQVVGATNEKLFF. The CDR3 region has the DNA TGCGCCAGCAGCCTGTGGCCGGGACAGGTGGTCGGGGCAACTAATGAAAAACTGTTTTTT.

V usage is TRBV2 and J usage is TRBJ2-1; 10 bases match TRBD2. This CDR3 is 15 amino acids long. V lost 6 bases to trimming and J lost 3 bases; unmatched junction nucleotides: 5. CDR1 is SNHLY and CDR2 is FYNNEI in the germline V gene. The CDR3 bases are TGTGCCAGCAGAACTAGCGGGGTTCTCTACAATGAGCAGTTCTTC. Translation gives CASRTSGVLYNEQFF.

The chain employs TRBV2 and TRBJ1-1; 10 positions agree with TRBD1. CDR3 length equals 18 residues. Germline CDR1 reads SNHLY; CDR2 reads FYNNEI. V lost 2 bases and J lost 5; bases outside the gene matches: 14. The CDR3 reads CASSEKFGTGARGTEAFF. For the CDR3, the DNA is TGTGCCAGCAGTGAAAAATTCGGGACAGGGGCCAGAGGGACTGAAGCTTTCTTT.

J is TRBJ2-7 and V is TRBV7-2; 8 positions agree with TRBD1. Germline CDR1 is SGHTA and CDR2 is FQGNSA. The length of the CDR3 is 14 residues. The trim removed 4 bases at V and 4 bases at J, leaving 6 bases unmatched. The CDR3 DNA sequence: TGTGCCAGCAGCTATGGACAGGGCGGTTACGAGCAGTACTTC. This gives the protein CASSYGQGGYEQYF.

This chain connects TRBV7-2 to TRBJ2-6; D possibly corresponds to TRBD1 (6 bases). The CDR3 consists of 16 residues. Trimming pared 3 bases from V and 4 bases from J, leaving 13 bases between. Per the germline V gene, CDR1 is SGHTA and CDR2 is FQGNSA. The CDR3 sequence is CASSFFSGAGANVLTF. The CDR3 DNA reads TGTGCCAGCAGCTTTTTCTCAGGGGCCGGGGCCAACGTCCTGACTTTC.

The chain carries TRBV10-3 and TRBJ2-7; D is unresolved. Per the germline V gene, CDR1 is ENHRY and CDR2 is SYGVKD. Trimming shortened V by 10 bases and J by 6 bases, and 16 bases separated the two germline ends. The CDR3 extends over 12 amino acids. CDR3 sequence: CATYGQAGEQYF. The CDR3, as DNA: TGTGCCACCTACGGTCAGGCTGGCGAGCAGTACTTC.

This sequence joins TRBV29-1 and TRBJ2-1; 10 bases map to TRBD2. V dropped 3 bases and J dropped 0; count of bases not matched to a gene: 11. The CDR3 sequence is 18 residues long. Germline V CDR1 and CDR2: SQVTM, ANQGSEA. CDR3 sequence (DNA): TGCAGCGTTGATGGGCTAGCGGGAGTCTTTAGCTCCTACAATGAGCAGTTCTTC. This codes for CSVDGLAGVFSSYNEQFF.